The clone carrying this T cell receptor (beta chain) was observed many times. As yet, its antigen is unknown. The V segment lost 1 base and the J segment 0 bases; nucleotides outside the gene matches: 1. The CDR3 length is 16 residues. Germline CDR1 is LNHNV and CDR2 is YYDKDF (reference sequence). cDNA libraries of TCR beta carried unique molecular identifiers. TCRdb processed the PCR reads anew with MiXCR; each CDR3 protein has one entry. Of 400,000 to 500,000 distinct CDR3 sequences in the sample, over 30% are singletons; the top ten hold around 8%. The sample belongs to a study of post-analysis software for immune sequencing data. For the study at large: Some patients lacked subtype; others had relapsing-remitting, secondary progressive or progressive-relapsing disease.

Findings and limits, study-wide: A handful of TRBV segments occurring more often in patients than controls included TRBV5-6, TRBV5-1 and TRBV20-1. Among multiple sclerosis patients, normalized Chao1 diversity was significantly below that of controls. Those samples that were prepared in the same batch co-clustered strongly by F measure.

Specimen: blood. The receptor comes from a girl aged 2-10 years with multiple sclerosis. The chain links TRBV15 to TRBJ2-7; TRBD2 matches 12 bases. The CDR3 DNA is TGTGCCACCAGCAGAGGACTAGCGGGGGACTCCTACGAGCAGTACTTC. This gives the protein CATSRGLAGDSYEQYF.